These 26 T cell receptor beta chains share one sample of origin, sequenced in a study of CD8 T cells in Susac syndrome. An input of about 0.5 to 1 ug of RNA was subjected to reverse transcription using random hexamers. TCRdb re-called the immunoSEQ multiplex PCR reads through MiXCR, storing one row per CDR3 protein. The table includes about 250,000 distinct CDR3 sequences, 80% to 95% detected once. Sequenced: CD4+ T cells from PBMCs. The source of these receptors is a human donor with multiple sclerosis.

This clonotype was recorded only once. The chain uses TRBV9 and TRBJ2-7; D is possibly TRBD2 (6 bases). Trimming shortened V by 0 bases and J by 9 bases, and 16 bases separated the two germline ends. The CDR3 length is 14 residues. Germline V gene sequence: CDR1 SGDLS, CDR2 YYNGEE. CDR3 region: CASSVGDSQGWQYF. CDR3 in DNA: TGTGCCAGCAGCGTAGGGGACTCCCAGGGATGGCAGTACTTC.

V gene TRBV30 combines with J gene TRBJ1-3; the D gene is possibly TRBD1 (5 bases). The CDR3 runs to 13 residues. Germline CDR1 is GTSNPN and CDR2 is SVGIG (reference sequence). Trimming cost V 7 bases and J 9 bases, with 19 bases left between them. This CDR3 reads CAFRAAPQGTIYF. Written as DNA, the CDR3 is TGTGCCTTCCGAGCGGCCCCCCAGGGCACCATATATTTT.

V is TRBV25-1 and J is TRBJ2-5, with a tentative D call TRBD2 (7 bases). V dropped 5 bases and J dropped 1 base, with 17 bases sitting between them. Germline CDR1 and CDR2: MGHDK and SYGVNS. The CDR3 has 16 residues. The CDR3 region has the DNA TGTGCCAGCAGTAGGGGGATAGCGGGCCCCCAAGAGACCCAGTACTTC. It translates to CASSRGIAGPQETQYF.

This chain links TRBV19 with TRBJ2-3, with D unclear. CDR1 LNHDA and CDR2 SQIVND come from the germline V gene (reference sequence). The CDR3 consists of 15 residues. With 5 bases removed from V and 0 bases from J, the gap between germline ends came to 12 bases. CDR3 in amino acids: CASSDAGYSTDTQYF. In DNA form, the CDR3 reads TGTGCCAGTAGTGACGCAGGATATAGCACAGATACGCAGTATTTT. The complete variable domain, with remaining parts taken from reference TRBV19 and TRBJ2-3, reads DGGITQSPKYLFRKEGQNVTLSCEQNLNHDAMYWYRQDPGQGLRLIYYSQIVNDFQKGDIAEGYSVSREKKESFPLTVTSAQKNPTAFYLCASSDAGYSTDTQYFGPGTRLTVL.

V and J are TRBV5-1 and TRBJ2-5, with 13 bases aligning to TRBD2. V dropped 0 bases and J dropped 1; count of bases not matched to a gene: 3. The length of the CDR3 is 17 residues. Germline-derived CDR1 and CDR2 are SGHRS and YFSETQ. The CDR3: CASSLETSGRRQETQYF. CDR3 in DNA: TGCGCCAGCAGCTTGGAGACTAGCGGGAGGCGCCAAGAGACCCAGTACTTC.

This CDR3 reads CSVEAGTLGEQYF. DNA for the CDR3: TGCAGCGTTGAAGCAGGCACCCTCGGCGAGCAGTACTTC. V and J are TRBV29-1 and TRBJ2-7; D gene ambiguous. The germline V gene has CDR1 SQVTM and CDR2 ANQGSEA. V was cut by 1 base and J by 6 bases, with 13 bases left in between. This CDR3 spans 13 amino acids.

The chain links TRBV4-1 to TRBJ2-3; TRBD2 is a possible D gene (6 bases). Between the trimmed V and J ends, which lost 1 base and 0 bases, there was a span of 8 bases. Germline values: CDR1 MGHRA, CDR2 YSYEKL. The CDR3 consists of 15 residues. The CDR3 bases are TGCGCCAGCAGCCAAGCCGGGACTAGCACAGATACGCAGTATTTT. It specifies CASSQAGTSTDTQYF.

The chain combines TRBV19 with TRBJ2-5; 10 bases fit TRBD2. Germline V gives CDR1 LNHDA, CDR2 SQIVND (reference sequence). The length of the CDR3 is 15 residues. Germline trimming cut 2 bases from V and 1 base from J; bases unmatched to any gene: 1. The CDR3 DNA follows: TGTGCCAGTAGTATACTAGCGGGAGTCCAAGAGACCCAGTACTTC. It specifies CASSILAGVQETQYF.

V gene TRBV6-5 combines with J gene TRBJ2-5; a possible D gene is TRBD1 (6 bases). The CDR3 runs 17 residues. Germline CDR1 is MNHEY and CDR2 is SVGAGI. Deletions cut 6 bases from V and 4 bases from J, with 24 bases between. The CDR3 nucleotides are TGTGCCAGCAGGTATACCGGGACGGACAGCCGGGGAGAGACCCAGTACTTC. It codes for CASRYTGTDSRGETQYF.

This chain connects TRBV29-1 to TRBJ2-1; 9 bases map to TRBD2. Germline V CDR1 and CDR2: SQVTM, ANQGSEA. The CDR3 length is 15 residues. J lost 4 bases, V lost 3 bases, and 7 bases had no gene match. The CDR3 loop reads CSVEVGGRGYNEQFF. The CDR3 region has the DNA TGCAGCGTTGAGGTTGGCGGGAGGGGTTACAATGAGCAGTTCTTC.

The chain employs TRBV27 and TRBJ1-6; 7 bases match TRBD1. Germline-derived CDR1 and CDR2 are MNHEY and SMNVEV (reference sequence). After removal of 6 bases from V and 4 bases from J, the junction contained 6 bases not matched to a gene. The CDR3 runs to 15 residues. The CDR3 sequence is CASRVPGQYNSPLHF. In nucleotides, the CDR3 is TGTGCCAGCAGAGTACCGGGACAGTATAATTCACCCCTCCACTTT.

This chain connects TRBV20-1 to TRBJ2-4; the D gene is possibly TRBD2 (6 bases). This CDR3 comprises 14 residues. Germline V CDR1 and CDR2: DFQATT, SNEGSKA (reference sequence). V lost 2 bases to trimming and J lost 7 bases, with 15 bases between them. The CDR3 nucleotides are TGCAGTGCTAGATCCCCGACTAGTGGGAACATTCAGTACTTC. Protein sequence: CSARSPTSGNIQYF.

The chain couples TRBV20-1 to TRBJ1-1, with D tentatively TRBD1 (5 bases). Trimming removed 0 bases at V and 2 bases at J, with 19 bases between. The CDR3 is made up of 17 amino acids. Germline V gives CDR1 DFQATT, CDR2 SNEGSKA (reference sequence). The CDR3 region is CSARDRSFPDINTEAFF. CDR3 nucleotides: TGCAGTGCTAGAGACCGGTCGTTTCCGGACATTAACACTGAAGCTTTCTTT.

CDR3 in DNA: TGTGCCTGGAGGAGTTCGGCCAAAAACATTCAGTACTTC. Protein: CAWRSSAKNIQYF. V is TRBV30 and J is TRBJ2-4, with no clear D. In germline, CDR1 is GTSNPN, CDR2 SVGIG (reference sequence). The ends were cut back, 3 bases at V and 1 base at J, with 7 bases in the middle. The CDR3 is made up of 13 amino acids.

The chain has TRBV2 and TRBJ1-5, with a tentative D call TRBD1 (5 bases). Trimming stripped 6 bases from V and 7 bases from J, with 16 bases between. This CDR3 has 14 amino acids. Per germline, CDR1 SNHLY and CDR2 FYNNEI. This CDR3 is CASRGRGSWQPQHF. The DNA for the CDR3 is TGTGCCAGCAGAGGACGGGGGAGCTGGCAGCCCCAGCATTTT.

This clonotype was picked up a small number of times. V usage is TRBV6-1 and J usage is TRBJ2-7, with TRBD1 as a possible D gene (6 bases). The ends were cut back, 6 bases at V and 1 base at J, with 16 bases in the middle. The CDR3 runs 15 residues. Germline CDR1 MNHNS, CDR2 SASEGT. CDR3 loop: CASSPSTRGSYEQYV. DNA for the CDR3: TGTGCCAGCAGCCCCAGTACCAGGGGTTCCTACGAGCAGTACGTC.

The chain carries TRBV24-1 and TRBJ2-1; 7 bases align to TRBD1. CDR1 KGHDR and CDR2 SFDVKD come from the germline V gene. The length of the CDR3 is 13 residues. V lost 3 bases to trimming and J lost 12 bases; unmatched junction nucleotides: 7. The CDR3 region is CATSDRTGRGQFF. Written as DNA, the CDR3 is TGTGCCACCAGTGATCGGACAGGCCGCGGGCAGTTCTTC.

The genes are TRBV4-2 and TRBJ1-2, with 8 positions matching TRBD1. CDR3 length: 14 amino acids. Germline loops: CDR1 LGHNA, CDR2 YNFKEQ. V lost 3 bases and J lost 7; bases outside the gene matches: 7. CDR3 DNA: TGTGCCAGCAGCCACGTAAGCCAGGGGGCTGGCTACACCTTC. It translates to CASSHVSQGAGYTF.

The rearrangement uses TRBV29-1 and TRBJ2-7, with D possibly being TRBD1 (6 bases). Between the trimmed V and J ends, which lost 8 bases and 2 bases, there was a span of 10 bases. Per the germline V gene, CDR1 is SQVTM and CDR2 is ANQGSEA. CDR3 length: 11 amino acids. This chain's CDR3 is CSIQGTYEQYF. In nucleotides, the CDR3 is TGCAGCATTCAGGGGACCTACGAGCAGTACTTC.

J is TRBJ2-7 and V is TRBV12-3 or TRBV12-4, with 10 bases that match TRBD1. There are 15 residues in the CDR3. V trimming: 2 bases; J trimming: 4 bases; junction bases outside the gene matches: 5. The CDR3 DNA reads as TGTGCCAGCAGTTTACCGGGACAGGGGATTTACGAGCAGTACTTC. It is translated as CASSLPGQGIYEQYF.

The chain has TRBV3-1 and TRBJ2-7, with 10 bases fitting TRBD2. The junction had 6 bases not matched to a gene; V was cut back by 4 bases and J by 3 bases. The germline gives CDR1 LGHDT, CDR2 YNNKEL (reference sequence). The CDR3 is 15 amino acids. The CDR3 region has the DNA TGTGCCAGCAGCCTCACTAGCGGGGCCTACTACGAGCAGTACTTC. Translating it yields CASSLTSGAYYEQYF.

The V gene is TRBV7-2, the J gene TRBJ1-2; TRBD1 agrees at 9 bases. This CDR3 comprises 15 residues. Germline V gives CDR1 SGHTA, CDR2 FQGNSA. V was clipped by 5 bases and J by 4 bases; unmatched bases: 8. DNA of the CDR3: TGTGCCAGCAGCCCGCGGACAGGGGTGACCTATGGCTACACCTTC. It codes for CASSPRTGVTYGYTF.

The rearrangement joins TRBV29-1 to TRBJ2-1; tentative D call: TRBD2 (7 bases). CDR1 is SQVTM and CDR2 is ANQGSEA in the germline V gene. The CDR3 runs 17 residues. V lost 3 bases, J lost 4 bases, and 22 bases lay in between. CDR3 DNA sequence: TGCAGCGTTGACCTTAGACTGAAGGGGGGGCAGTACAATGAGCAGTTCTTC. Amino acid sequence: CSVDLRLKGGQYNEQFF.

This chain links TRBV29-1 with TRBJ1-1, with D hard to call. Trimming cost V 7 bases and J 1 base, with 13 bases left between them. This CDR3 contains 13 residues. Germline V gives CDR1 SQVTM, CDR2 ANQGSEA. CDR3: CSASFSGNTEAFF. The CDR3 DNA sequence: TGCAGCGCCTCGTTCTCGGGGAACACTGAAGCTTTCTTT.

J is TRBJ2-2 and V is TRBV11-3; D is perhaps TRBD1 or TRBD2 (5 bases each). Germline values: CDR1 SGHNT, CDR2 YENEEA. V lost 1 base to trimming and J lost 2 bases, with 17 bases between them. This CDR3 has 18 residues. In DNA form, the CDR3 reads TGTGCCAGCAGCTTAGGACGGGGCGGAGCCCTTAACACCGGGGAGCTGTTTTTT. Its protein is CASSLGRGGALNTGELFF.

The CDR3 sequence is CSAEEREGPYNEQFF. In DNA, the CDR3 is TGCAGTGCTGAAGAGCGGGAGGGCCCCTACAATGAGCAGTTCTTC. This chain joins TRBV20-1 and TRBJ2-1; the match to TRBD2 covers 10 bases. Germline V CDR1 and CDR2: DFQATT, SNEGSKA (reference sequence). This CDR3 is built from 15 residues. V lost 5 bases and J lost 2; bases outside the gene matches: 6.